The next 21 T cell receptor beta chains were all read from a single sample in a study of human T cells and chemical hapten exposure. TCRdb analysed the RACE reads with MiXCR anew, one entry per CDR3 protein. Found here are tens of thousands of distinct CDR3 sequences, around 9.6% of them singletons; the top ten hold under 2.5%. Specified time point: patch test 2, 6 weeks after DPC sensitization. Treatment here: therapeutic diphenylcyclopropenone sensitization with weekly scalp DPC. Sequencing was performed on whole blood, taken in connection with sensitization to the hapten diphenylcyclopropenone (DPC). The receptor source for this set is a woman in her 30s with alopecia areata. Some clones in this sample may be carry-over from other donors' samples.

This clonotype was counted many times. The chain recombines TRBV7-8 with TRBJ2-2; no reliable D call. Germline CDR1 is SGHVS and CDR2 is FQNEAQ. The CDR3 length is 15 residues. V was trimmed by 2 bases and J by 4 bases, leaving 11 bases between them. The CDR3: CASSLLQSGTGELFF. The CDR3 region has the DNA TGTGCCAGCAGCTTACTGCAGTCTGGCACCGGGGAGCTGTTTTTT. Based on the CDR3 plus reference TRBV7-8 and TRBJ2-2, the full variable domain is GAGVSQSPRYKVAKRGQDVALRCDPISGHVSLFWYQQALGQGPEFLTYFQNEAQLDKSGLPSDRFFAERPEGSVSTLKIQRTQQEDSAVYLCASSLLQSGTGELFFGEGSRLTVL.

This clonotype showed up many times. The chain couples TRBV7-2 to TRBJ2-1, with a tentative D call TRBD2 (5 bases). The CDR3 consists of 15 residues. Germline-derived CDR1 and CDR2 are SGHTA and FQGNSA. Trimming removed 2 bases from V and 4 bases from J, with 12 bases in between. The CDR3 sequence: CASSLSAGLYNEQFF. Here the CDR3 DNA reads TGTGCCAGCAGCTTATCTGCGGGCCTGTACAATGAGCAGTTCTTC.

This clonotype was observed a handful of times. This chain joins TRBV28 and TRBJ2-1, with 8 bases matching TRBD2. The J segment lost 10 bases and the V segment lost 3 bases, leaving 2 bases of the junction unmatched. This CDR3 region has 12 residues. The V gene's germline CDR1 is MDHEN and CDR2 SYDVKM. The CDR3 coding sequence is TGTGCCAGCAGTTTCGGCGGGAGGGAGCAGTTCTTC. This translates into CASSFGGREQFF. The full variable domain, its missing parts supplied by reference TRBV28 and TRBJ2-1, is DVKVTQSSRYLVKRTGEKVFLECVQDMDHENMFWYRQDPGLGLRLIYFSYDVKMKEKGDIPEGYSVSREKKERFSLILESASTNQTSMYLCASSFGGREQFFGPGTRLTVL.

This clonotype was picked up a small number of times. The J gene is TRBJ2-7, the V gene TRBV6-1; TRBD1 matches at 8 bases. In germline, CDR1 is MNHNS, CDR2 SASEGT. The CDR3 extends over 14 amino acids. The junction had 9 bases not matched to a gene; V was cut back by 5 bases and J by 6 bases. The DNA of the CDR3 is TGTGCCAGCAGTTCCGACAGGGGTTTAAGCGAGCAGTACTTC. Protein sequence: CASSSDRGLSEQYF.

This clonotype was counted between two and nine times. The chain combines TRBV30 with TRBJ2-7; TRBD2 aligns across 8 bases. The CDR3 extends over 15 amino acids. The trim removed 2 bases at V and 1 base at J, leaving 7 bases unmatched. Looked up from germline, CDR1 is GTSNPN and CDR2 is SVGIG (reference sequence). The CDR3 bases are TGTGCCTGGAGTATTACCGGGAGGGCGTCCTACGAGCAGTACTTC. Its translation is CAWSITGRASYEQYF. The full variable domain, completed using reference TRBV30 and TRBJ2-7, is SQTIHQWPATLVQPVGSPLSLECTVEGTSNPNLYWYRQAAGRGLQLLFYSVGIGQISSEVPQNLSASRPQDRQFILSSKKLLLSDSGFYLCAWSITGRASYEQYFGPGTRLTVT.

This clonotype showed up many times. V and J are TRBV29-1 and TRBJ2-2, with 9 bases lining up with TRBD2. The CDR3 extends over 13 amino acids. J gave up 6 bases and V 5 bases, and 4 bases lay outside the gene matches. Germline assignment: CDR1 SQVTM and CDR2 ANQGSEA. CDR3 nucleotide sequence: TGCAGCGTTCGGCTAGCGGGACCCGGGGAGCTGTTTTTT. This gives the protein CSVRLAGPGELFF.

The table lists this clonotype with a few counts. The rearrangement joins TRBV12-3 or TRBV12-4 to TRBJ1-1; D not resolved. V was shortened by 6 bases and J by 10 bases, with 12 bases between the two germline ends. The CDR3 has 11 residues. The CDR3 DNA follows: TGTGCCAGCAGCTTGCGTGTTGGAGCTTTCTTT. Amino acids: CASSLRVGAFF.

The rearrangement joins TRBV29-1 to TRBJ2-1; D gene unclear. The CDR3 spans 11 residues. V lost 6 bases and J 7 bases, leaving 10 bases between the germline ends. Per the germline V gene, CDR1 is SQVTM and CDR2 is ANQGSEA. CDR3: CSVEPGNEQFF. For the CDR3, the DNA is TGCAGCGTGGAGCCCGGGAATGAGCAGTTCTTC.

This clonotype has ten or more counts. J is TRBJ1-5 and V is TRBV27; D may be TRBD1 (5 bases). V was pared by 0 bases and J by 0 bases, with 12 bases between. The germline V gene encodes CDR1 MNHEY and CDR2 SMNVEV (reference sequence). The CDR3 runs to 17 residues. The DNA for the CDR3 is TGTGCCAGCAGTTTATCGGCGGGGCAGTATAGCAATCAGCCCCAGCATTTT. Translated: CASSLSAGQYSNQPQHF.

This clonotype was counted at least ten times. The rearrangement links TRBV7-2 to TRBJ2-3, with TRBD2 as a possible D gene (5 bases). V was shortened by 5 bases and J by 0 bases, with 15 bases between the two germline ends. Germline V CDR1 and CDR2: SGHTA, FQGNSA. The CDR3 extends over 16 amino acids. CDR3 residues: CASSPPPGFSTDTQYF. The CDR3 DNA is TGTGCCAGCAGCCCGCCTCCGGGGTTTAGCACAGATACGCAGTATTTT.

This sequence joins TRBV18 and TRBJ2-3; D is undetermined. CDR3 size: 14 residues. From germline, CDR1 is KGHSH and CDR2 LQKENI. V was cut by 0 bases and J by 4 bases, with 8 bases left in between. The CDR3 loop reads CASSPPVVSDTQYF. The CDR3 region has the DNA TGTGCCAGCTCACCACCGGTGGTGTCAGATACGCAGTATTTT.

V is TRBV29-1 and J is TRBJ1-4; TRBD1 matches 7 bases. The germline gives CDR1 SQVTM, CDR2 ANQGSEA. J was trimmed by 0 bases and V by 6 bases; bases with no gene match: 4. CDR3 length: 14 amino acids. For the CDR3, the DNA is TGCAGCGTCCAGGGGGTGGCAACTAATGAAAAACTGTTTTTT. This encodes CSVQGVATNEKLFF.

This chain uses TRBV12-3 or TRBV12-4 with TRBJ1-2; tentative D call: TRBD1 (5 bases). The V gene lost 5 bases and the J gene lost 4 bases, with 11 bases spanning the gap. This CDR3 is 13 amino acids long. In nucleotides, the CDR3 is TGTGCCAGCAGTCAGGGAATTGGCTATGGCTACACCTTC. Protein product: CASSQGIGYGYTF.

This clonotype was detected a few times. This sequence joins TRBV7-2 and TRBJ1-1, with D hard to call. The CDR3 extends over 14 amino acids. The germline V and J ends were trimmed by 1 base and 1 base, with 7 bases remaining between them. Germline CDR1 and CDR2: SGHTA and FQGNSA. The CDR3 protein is CASSLEGWNTEAFF. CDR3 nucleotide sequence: TGTGCCAGCAGCTTAGAGGGATGGAACACTGAAGCTTTCTTT.

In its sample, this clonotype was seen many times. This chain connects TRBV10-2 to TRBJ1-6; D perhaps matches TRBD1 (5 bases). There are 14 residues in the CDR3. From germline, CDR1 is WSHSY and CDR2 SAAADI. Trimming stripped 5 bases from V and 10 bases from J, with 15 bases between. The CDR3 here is CASSPGPTDSPLHF. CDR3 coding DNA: TGCGCCAGCAGTCCGGGACCTACTGACTCACCCCTCCACTTT.

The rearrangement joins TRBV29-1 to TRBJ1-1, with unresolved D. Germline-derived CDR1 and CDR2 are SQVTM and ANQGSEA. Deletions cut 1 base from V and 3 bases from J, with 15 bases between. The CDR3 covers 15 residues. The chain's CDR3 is CSVEVLRAVDTEAFF. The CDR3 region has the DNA TGCAGCGTTGAAGTCTTGAGGGCAGTAGACACTGAAGCTTTCTTT. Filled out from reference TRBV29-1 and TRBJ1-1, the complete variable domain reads SAVISQKPSRDICQRGTSLTIQCQVDSQVTMMFWYRQQPGQSLTLIATANQGSEATYESGFVIDKFPISRPNLTFSTLTVSNMSPEDSSIYLCSVEVLRAVDTEAFFGQGTRLTVV.

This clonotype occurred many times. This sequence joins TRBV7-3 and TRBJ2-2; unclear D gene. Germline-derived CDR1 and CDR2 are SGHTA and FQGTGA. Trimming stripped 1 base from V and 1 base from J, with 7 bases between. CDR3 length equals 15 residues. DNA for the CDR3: TGTGCCAGCAGCTTAAGTTCTGGGAACACCGGGGAGCTGTTTTTT. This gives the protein CASSLSSGNTGELFF.

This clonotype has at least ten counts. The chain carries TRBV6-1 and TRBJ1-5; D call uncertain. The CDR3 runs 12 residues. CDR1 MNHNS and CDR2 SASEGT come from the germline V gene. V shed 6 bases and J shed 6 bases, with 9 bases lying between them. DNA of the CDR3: TGTGCCAGCAGCCGCGTCGGTCAGCCCCAGCATTTT. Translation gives CASSRVGQPQHF.

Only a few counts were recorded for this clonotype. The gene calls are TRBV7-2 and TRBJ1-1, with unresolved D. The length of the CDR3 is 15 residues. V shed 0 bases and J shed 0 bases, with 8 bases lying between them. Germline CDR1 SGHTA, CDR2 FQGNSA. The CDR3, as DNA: TGTGCCAGCAGCTTAGCCGCAGGTTTGAACACTGAAGCTTTCTTT. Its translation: CASSLAAGLNTEAFF.

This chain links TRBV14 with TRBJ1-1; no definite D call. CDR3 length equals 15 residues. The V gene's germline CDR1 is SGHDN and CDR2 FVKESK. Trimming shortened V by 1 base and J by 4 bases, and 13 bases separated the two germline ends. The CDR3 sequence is CASSQGGVPGTEAFF. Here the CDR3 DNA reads TGTGCCAGCAGCCAAGGTGGCGTGCCAGGCACTGAAGCTTTCTTT.

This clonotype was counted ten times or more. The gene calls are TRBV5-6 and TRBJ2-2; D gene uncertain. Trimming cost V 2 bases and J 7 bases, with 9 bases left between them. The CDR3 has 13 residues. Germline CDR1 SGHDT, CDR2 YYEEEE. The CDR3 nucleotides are TGTGCCAGCAGCTTTTCCAGAGGCGGGGAGCTGTTTTTT. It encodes CASSFSRGGELFF.